This entry describes one T cell receptor (beta chain). This clonotype was seen many times. What this receptor recognizes is not known. Base qualities were left out, and no much larger clone turns up one base away. Libraries were prepared through RACE. The sample was run on a NextSeq 500. During library preparation, unique molecular identifiers were attached to individual cDNA molecules so that TCRs could be counted in a quantitative, reproducible way. Both TCR alpha and TCR beta chains were sequenced from each blood RNA sample. From the authors' description of their analysis: A median of around 100,000 TCRs per sample was observed, with a range of about 20,000 to 750,000. The Decombinator software suite was used to annotate the V, J and CDR3 of the TCR reads. For the PS versus PT1 abundance plots, all samples were subsampled to the same number of TCRs (28,000). TCRs were defined as expanded if absent before sensitization and observed at least eight times at the 2-week time point. TCRdb reworked the public reads: Q25 trimming with fastp, MiXCR clone assembly, productive beta chains retained. When rows share a CDR3 protein, they turn into one entry using the most common DNA and genes. The V and J calls shown here were made by TCRdb, not taken from the authors' results. In all, the sample holds approximately 49,000 distinct CDR3 sequences, and about 9% of those were seen once. In total, the top ten clones hold 3.5% to 5.5% of the sample.

The CDR3 covers 13 residues, taking in both the cysteine and the phenylalanine. CDR3 DNA only is kept here, 39 bases in frame from base 1. V loses 5 bases, J loses 0 bases, and the germline ends lie 8 bases apart. In the germline V gene, CDR1 corresponds to SQVTM and CDR2 to ANQGSEA. This record comes from a study of human T cells and chemical hapten exposure (dated by TCRdb to the early 2020s). With respect to the entire study: For sensitization, 2% DPC in acetone was applied to a roughly 2 cm by roughly 2 cm area of upper inner arm skin. Throughout the approximately 22-week study period, patients were also given weekly therapeutic DPC doses on the scalp. Patch tests used Finn chambers with 0.01% DPC on the upper back, scored after 6 days by International Contact Dermatitis Research Group standards. The mostly female patient cohort included alopecia areata with under or over 50% scalp involvement, alopecia totalis and alopecia universalis. Libraries were pooled for sequencing, and variation in per-sample TCR yields was attributed mainly to small differences in library volumes within the pool. This study followed changes in the peripheral blood TCR repertoire in vivo during primary and secondary sensitization of alopecia patients to the hapten diphenylcyclopropenone (DPC). Patient blood was sampled pre-sensitization (week 0) and at 2, 6 and about 24 weeks after DPC sensitization. For TCR sequencing, blood came from twenty-nine alopecia patients at anywhere from one to four time points (pre-sensitization, 2, 6 and 24 weeks).

Study-wide conclusions, independent of this receptor: A positive correlation was found between the number of PT1 expanded TCRs and patch test score, with significance reached at thresholds 8, 16 and 32 but not 4. Because all patients had alopecia, a presumed autoimmune disease, the immune response of the patients might differ from that of healthy individuals. Repeated subsampling changed both the strength of the expansion versus patch-test correlation and the threshold at which that correlation became significant. No change with DPC sensitization was found in the number of TCRs above 1 in 1000 frequency, and no evidence of global repertoire structure alterations was found. Compared with pre-sensitization or healthy control sets, expanded TCRs formed significantly more large CDR3 similarity clusters, which is consistent with antigen-driven responses.

Explained via the paper, the time point label denotes: patch test 1, 2 weeks after DPC sensitization. The treatment or condition label, read with the paper, signifies: therapeutic diphenylcyclopropenone sensitization with weekly scalp DPC. At each patch-test visit, blood was drawn before the patch test was applied. Eligible patients were aged 18 to 70, diagnosed with alopecia, deemed suitable for DPC therapy, and excluded if pregnant. Total RNA was extracted from unfractionated whole blood collected in Tempus Blood RNA tubes. Specimen: whole blood, collected in connection with sensitization to the hapten diphenylcyclopropenone (DPC). The sequence derives from a woman aged 45 to 65 with alopecia areata. Some clones in this sample may be carry-over from other donors' samples. This chain is built from TRBV29-1 and TRBJ1-5; the D gene remains uncertain. CDR3 sequence: CSVCLDSNQPQHF. The nucleotide sequence reads TGCAGCGTTTGTTTGGATAGCAATCAGCCCCAGCATTTT.